This T cell receptor beta chain was documented in a study of cytomegalovirus exposure and HLA in healthy donors. Study overall: The same platform was used for the 120 or so validation repertoires as for the 666 first-cohort repertoires, as reported in a later analysis.

Looked up from germline, CDR1 is GTSNPN and CDR2 is SVGIG (reference sequence). The CDR3 covers 13 residues. The V end lost 1 base, the J end lost 5 bases, and 9 bases lay between the germline ends. Assay used: immunoSEQ multiplex PCR; TCRdb lists only in-frame clones, some missing. The table records around 180,000 clones, 84% of them present only once. Whole-study results and caveats: Researchers catalogued approximately 160 TCR beta chains as cytomegalovirus-associated.

Details on this clone: Antigen specificity is unknown.

Source material: PBMCs. The clonotype comes from a man between 18 and 35 years old in good health and CMV-seropositive. The chain uses TRBV30 and TRBJ1-5; tentatively, D is TRBD1 (5 bases). CDR3 protein: CAWSAGRDQPQHF. CDR3 DNA sequence: TGTGCCTGGAGTGCAGGGAGGGATCAGCCCCAGCATTTT.